The rows below give T cell receptor beta chains drawn from one sample of a study of blood T cell repertoires in COVID-19. Assay used: immunoSEQ multiplex PCR; TCRdb lists only in-frame clones, some missing. The sample includes 210,000 or so clones, over 80% seen only once; the top ten take under 3.5%. Sequencing used peripheral blood. The source of these receptors is a man under 40 with COVID-19, enrolled during active disease. CDR3s include the opening cysteine and the closing phenylalanine or tryptophan. The D gene is left open where the match is weak.

TRBV5-5	TRBD2	TRBJ2-1	CASSFGLAGVYNEQFF
TRBV6-2/TRBV6-3	TRBD2	TRBJ2-1	CASSPGLAGGNEQFF
TRBV10-3	TRBD1	TRBJ1-1	CAIRGGTGSGDTEAFF
TRBV6-2/TRBV6-3	TRBD1	TRBJ1-1	CASSTVRGPEAFF
TRBV7-2	TRBD1	TRBJ2-5	CASSSPTGGGETQYF
TRBV6-5	NA	TRBJ1-4	CASSYIAGFNEKLFF
TRBV7-8	NA	TRBJ1-1	CASSLVIGARGTEAFF
TRBV5-6	TRBD1	TRBJ1-5	CASSFDGGGGNQPQHF
TRBV5-1	NA	TRBJ1-3	CASSFAGYGNTIYF
TRBV6-5	NA	TRBJ1-2	CASSSTVGGANYGYTF
TRBV11-3	NA	TRBJ1-5	CASSLVGQHNQPQHF
TRBV2	TRBD1	TRBJ1-2	CASSWTGSYGYTF
TRBV7-6	TRBD1	TRBJ1-1	CASSFTGGGEANTEAFF
TRBV5-4	NA	TRBJ1-2	CASSWGGLENYGYTF
TRBV28	NA	TRBJ1-1	CASSLVRAGNTEAFF
TRBV19	TRBD1	TRBJ2-1	CASSLLSGTGGFDEQFF
TRBV11-3	NA	TRBJ2-3	CASSFGGWADTQYF
TRBV24-1	TRBD2	TRBJ2-7	CATSGSSGESYEQYF
TRBV11-3	TRBD2	TRBJ2-1	CASSLDLGSGGFSEQFF
TRBV5-4	TRBD1	TRBJ1-2	CASSWPDRASYGYTF
TRBV7-3	TRBD2	TRBJ2-3	CASSGGLAASPDTQYF
TRBV29-1	NA	TRBJ1-1	CSVVWSGTEAFF
TRBV3-1/TRBV3-2	NA	TRBJ1-2	CASSPAALARTYGYTF
TRBV4-1	NA	TRBJ1-1	CASSLDRNTEAFF
TRBV12-3/TRBV12-4	NA	TRBJ2-7	CASSAGPYEQYF
TRBV2	NA	TRBJ2-1	CASIMERYNEQFF
TRBV11-1	NA	TRBJ1-1	CASSFYPGENTEAFF
TRBV27	NA	TRBJ2-3	CASSFGGIGADTQYF
TRBV5-1	NA	TRBJ1-3	CASSLEGDSGNTIYF
TRBV25-1	TRBD1	TRBJ1-4	CASRMGQRNEKLFF
TRBV6-5	TRBD1	TRBJ2-1	CASSPGQGSYNEQFF
TRBV27	NA	TRBJ2-7	CASSSLLTGSEQYF
TRBV30	NA	TRBJ2-5	CAWILPNAETQYF
TRBV18	NA	TRBJ2-3	CASSPLGANTDTQYF
TRBV6-6	TRBD1	TRBJ1-2	CASSPGGFYGYTF
TRBV6-6	NA	TRBJ1-3	CASSSQGRTIYF
TRBV5-1	TRBD2	TRBJ2-7	CASGVRDYLQEQYF
TRBV4-1	NA	TRBJ2-6	CASSPRTGANVLTF
TRBV6-5	NA	TRBJ2-2	CASSYIQTGELFF
TRBV10-3	NA	TRBJ1-1	CAMSSDKNTEAFF
TRBV19	NA	TRBJ1-5	CASSIPTGYSNQPQHF
TRBV5-5	NA	TRBJ2-2	CASSALTGAINTGELFF
TRBV4-2	TRBD2	TRBJ2-6	CASSPASGGMTGDSGANVLTF
TRBV24-1	NA	TRBJ1-1	CATSVTPDGF
TRBV19	NA	TRBJ2-1	CASSILGLQRGEQFF
TRBV4-3	TRBD2	TRBJ2-2	CASSQDSGGMAGELFF
TRBV24-1	TRBD2	TRBJ2-7	CATSDATSGGTSSYEQYF
TRBV6-5	NA	TRBJ2-1	CASGYRVNEQFF
TRBV24-1	NA	TRBJ1-5	CATSGGRGYSNQPQHF